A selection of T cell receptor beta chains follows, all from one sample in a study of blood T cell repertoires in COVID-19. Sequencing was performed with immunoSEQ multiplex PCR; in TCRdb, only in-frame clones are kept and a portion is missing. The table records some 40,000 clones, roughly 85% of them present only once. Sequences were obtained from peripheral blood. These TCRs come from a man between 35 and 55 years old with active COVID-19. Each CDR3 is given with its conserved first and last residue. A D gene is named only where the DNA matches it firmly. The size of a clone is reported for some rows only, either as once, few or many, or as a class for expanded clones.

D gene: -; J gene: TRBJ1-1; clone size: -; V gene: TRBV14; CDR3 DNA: TGTGCCAGCAGAGAGTTTCCGAACACTGAAGCTTTCTTT; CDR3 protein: CASREFPNTEAFF
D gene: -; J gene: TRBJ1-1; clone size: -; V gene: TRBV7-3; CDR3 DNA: TGTGCCAGCAGCACCGGACAGCTGAACACTGAAGCTTTCTTT; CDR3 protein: CASSTGQLNTEAFF
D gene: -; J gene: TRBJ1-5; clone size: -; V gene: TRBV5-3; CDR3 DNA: TGTGCCAGAAGCTTTCACAGCTTTAGCAATCAGCCCCAGCATTTT; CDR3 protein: CARSFHSFSNQPQHF
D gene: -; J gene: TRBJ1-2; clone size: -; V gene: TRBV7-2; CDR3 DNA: TGTGCCAGCAGCTTAGGGAGGGACAACTATGGCTACACCTTC; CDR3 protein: CASSLGRDNYGYTF
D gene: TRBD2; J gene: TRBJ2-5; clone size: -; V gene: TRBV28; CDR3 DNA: TGTGCCAGCACCTCCCCAGCGGGAGGGGGGGAGACCCAGTACTTC; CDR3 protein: CASTSPAGGGETQYF
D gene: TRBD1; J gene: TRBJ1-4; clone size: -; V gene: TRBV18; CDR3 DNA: TGTGCCAGCTCACCAACACCCCCGACAGGGTTTAATGAAAAACTGTTTTTT; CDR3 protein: CASSPTPPTGFNEKLFF
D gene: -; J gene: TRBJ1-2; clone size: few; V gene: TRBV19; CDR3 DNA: TGTGCCAGTAGTATAGCAGGGAATGAAAAGGGCTACACCTTC; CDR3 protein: CASSIAGNEKGYTF
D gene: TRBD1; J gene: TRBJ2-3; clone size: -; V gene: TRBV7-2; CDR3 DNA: TGTGCCAGCAGCCCGAACAGGGGGCCAGATACGCAGTATTTT; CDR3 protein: CASSPNRGPDTQYF
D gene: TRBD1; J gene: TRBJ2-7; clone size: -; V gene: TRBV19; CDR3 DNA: TGTGCCAGTAGTAAGGGGACAGCGTACGAGCAGTACTTC; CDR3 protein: CASSKGTAYEQYF
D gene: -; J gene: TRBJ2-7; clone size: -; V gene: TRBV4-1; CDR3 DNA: TGCGCCAGCAGCCACGATGACAGCAACTACGAGCAGTACTTC; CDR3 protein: CASSHDDSNYEQYF
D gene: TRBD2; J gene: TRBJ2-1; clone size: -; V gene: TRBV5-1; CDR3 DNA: TGCGCCAGCACCCTCGGACTAGCCAGGGTCGGTGAGCAGTTCTTC; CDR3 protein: CASTLGLARVGEQFF
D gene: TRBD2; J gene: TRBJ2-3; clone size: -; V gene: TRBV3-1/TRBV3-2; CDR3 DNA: TGTGCCAGCAGCGGAAGGACTAGCGGAAGATCAGATACGCAGTATTTT; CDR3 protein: CASSGRTSGRSDTQYF
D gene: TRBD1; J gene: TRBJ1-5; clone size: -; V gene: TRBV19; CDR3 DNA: TGTGCCAGTAGTATACAGGACAGGGGGTATAGCAATCAGCCCCAGCATTTT; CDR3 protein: CASSIQDRGYSNQPQHF
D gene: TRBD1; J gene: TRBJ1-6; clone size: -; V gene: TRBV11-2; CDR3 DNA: TGTGCCAGCAGCCCGGGACAGGCGGGGCGGTCACCCCTCCACTTT; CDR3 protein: CASSPGQAGRSPLHF
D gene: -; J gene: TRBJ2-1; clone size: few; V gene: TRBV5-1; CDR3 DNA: TGCGCCAGCAGCTTGGGGGGAGCGGATGAGCAGTTCTTC; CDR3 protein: CASSLGGADEQFF
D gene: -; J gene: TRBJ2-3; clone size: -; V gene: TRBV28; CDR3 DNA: TGTGCCAGCAGTTTGGGCGGGAAATGGACAGATACGCAGTATTTT; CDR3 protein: CASSLGGKWTDTQYF
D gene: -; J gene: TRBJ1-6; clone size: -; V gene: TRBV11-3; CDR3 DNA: TGTGCCAGCAGCTTGGGCCGGATAGGCTCACCCCTCCACTTT; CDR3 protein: CASSLGRIGSPLHF
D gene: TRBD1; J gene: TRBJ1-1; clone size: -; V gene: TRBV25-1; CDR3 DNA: TGTGCCAGCAGTCCCAGGGGGGCAGGACTCCTGAACACTGAAGCTTTCTTT; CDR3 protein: CASSPRGAGLLNTEAFF
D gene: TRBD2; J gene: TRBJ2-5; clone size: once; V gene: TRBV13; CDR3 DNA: TGTGCCAGCAGCTCTCGGGGAGGGCCCCTGGAGACCCAGTACTTC; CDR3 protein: CASSSRGGPLETQYF
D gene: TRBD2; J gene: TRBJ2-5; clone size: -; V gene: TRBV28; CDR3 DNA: TGTGCCAGCAGTTTATTCCTGGGGAGGGAAGGGCGCGAGACCCAGTACTTC; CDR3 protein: CASSLFLGREGRETQYF
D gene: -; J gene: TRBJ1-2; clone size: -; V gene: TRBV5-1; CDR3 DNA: TGCGCCAGCAGCTTTCAGGGGAGGGATGGCTACACCTTC; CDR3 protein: CASSFQGRDGYTF
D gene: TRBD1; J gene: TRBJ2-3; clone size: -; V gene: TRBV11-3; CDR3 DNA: TGTGCCAGCAGCTTAGGGACAGGGCACACAGATACGCAGTATTTT; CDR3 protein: CASSLGTGHTDTQYF
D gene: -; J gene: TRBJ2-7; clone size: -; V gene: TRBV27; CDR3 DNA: TGTGCCAGCAGTCTCGGACAGTCCTACGAGCAGTACTTC; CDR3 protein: CASSLGQSYEQYF
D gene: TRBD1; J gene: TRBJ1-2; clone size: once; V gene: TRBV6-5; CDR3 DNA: TGTGCCAGCAGTTACAGTAGCGGACAGGGACTTGTTGACTACACCTTC; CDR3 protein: CASSYSSGQGLVDYTF
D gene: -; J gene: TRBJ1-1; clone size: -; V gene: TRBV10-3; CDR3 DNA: TGTGCCATCAGTGGGTGGTTGTTGGGGGCGGGGAACACTGAAGCTTTCTTT; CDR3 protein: CAISGWLLGAGNTEAFF
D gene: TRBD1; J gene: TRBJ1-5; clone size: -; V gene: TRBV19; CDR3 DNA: TGTGCCAGTATCTCCGGACAGGGGGGTCATCAGCCCCAGCATTTT; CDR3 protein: CASISGQGGHQPQHF
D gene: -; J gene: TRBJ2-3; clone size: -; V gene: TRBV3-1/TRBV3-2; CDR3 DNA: TGTGCCAGCAGCCAATCAGGCAGCACAGATACGCAGTATTTT; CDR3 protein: CASSQSGSTDTQYF
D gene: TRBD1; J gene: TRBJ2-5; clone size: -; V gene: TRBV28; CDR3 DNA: TGTGCCAGCAGTTTAACCGGGACAGGGAAAGAGACCCAGTACTTC; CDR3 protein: CASSLTGTGKETQYF
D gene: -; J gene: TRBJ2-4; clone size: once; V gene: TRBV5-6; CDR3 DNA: TGTGCCAGCAGCTTGGAGTTGGGCAGGGGGGCAAAAAACATTCAGTACTTC; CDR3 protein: CASSLELGRGAKNIQYF
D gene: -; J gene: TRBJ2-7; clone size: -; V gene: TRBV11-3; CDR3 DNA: TGTGCCAGCAGCTTAATGGGCGCAGACTACGAGCAGTACTTC; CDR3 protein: CASSLMGADYEQYF
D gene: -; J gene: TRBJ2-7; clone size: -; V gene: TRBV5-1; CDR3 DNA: TGCGCCAGCAGCTTGGGGACAGACTGGTACGAGCAGTACTTC; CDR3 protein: CASSLGTDWYEQYF
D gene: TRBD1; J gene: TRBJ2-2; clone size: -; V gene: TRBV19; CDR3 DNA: TGTGCCAGTAGTATCGGGACAGGCGGCACCGGGGAGCTGTTTTTT; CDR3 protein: CASSIGTGGTGELFF
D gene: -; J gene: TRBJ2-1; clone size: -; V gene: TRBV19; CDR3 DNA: TGTGCCAGTAGTGACGGACTTTATTACAATGAGCAGTTCTTC; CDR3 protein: CASSDGLYYNEQFF
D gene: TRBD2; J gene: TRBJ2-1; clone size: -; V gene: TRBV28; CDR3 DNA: TGTGCCAGCAGTGGCGTCGGGCTGACTAGCGGGAGGACCAACAATGAGCAGTTCTTC; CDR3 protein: CASSGVGLTSGRTNNEQFF
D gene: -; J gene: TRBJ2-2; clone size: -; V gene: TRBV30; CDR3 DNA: TGTGCCTGGAGTGGGAGGTACACCGGGGAGCTGTTTTTT; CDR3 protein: CAWSGRYTGELFF
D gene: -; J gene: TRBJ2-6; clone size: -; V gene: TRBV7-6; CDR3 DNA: TGTGCCAGCAGCCCCCGAGCAAGCTCTGGGGCCAACGTCCTGACTTTC; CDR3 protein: CASSPRASSGANVLTF
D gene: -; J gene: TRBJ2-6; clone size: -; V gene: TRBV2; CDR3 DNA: TGTGCCAGCAGTTGGACAGCAGGGGCCAACGTCCTGACTTTC; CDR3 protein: CASSWTAGANVLTF
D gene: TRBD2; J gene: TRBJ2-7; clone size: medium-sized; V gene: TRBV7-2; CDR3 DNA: TGTGCCAGCAGCTTTCTAGCGGGGCCCTACGAGCAGTACTTC; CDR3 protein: CASSFLAGPYEQYF
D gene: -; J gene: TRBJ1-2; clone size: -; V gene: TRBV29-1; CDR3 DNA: TGCAGCGTTGAATATACTCCTGATAACTATGGCTACACCTTC; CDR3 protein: CSVEYTPDNYGYTF
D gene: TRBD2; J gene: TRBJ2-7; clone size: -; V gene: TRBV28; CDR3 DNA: TGTGCCAGCAGTTTATTGATAACCCGGGGGACTAGCGGCTCCTACGAGCAGTACTTC; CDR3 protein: CASSLLITRGTSGSYEQYF
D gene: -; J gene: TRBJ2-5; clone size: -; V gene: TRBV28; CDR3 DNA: TGTGCCAGCAGTTTATTCGGGAGTCAAGAGACCCAGTACTTC; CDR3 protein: CASSLFGSQETQYF
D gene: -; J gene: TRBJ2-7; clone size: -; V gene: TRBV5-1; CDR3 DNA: TGCGCCAGCAGCCAAGAGGATCGGGGGCAGTACTTC; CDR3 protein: CASSQEDRGQYF
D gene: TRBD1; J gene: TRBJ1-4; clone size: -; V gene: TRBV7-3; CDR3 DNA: TGTGCCAGCAGCAAAACAGGGGGCCCTAATGAAAAACTGTTTTTT; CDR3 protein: CASSKTGGPNEKLFF
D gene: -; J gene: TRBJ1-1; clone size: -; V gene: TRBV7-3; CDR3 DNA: TGTGCCAGCAGCTTAATGATTAACAATGAAGCTTTCTTT; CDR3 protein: CASSLMINNEAFF
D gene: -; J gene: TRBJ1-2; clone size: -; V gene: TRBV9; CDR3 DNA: TGTGCCAGCAGCGGAGGGGCGGGGTATGGCTACACCTTC; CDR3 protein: CASSGGAGYGYTF
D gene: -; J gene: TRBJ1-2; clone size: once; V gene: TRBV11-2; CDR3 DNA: TGTGCCAGCAGCGTTGACAGCATTACTAACTATGGCTACACCTTC; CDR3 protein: CASSVDSITNYGYTF
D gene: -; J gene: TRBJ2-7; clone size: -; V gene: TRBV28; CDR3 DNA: TGTGCCAGCAGTTCTCGGACTATCGACAGGTACTTC; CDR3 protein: CASSSRTIDRYF
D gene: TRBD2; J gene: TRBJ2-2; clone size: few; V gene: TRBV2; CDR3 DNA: TGTGCCAGCAGTGTTACTAGCGGGAGGGCCGGGGAGCTGTTTTTT; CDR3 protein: CASSVTSGRAGELFF
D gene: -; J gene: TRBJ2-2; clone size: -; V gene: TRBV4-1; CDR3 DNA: TGCGCCAGCAGCCAATTCGCACCCCAGGGGAACACCGGGGAGCTGTTTTTT; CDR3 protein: CASSQFAPQGNTGELFF
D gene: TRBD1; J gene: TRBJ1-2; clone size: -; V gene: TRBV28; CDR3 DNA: TGTGCCAGCAGGATCCCTGGACAGGGTCCTAACTATGGCTACACCTTC; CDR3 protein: CASRIPGQGPNYGYTF
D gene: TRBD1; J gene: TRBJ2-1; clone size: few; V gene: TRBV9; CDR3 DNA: TGTGCCAGCAGCGTAGCAGGGGGAGTCGACTACAATGAGCAGTTCTTC; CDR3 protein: CASSVAGGVDYNEQFF
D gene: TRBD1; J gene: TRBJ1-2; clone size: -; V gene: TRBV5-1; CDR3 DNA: TGCGCCAGCAGCTTAGAGGGGGCCCACTATGGCTACACCTTC; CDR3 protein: CASSLEGAHYGYTF
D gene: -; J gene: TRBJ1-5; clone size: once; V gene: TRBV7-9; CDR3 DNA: TGTGCCAGCAGCTCGGCCAGGGTTGGGTTTAGCAATCAGCCCCAGCATTTT; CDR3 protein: CASSSARVGFSNQPQHF
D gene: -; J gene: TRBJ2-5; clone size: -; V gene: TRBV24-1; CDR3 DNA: TGTGCCACCAGTGGGTCCGGGGGAGAGACCCAGTACTTC; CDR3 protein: CATSGSGGETQYF
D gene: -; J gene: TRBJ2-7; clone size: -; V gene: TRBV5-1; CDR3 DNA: TGCGCCAGCAGCTCAACACAGGGCTCCTACGAGCAGTACTTC; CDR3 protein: CASSSTQGSYEQYF
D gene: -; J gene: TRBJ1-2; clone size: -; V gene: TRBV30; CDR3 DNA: TGTGCCTGGAGCCGAGACAGGCCTAGAGGCTACACCTTC; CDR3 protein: CAWSRDRPRGYTF
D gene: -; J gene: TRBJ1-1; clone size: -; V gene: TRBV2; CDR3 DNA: TGTGCCAGCAGTGCCGGCCAGGGTCCTGAAGCTTTCTTT; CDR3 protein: CASSAGQGPEAFF
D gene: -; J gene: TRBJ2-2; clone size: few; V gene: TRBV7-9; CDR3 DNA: TGTGCCAGCAGCCCCGGCGGAAGCATAGGGAGCACCGGGGAGCTGTTTTTT; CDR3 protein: CASSPGGSIGSTGELFF
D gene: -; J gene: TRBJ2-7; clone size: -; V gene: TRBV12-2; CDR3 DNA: TGTGCAAGTCGCGCCGTTCTCCGGGACAGGGCCTACGAGCAGTACTTC; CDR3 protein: CASRAVLRDRAYEQYF